The rows below give T cell receptor beta chains drawn from one sample of a study of cytomegalovirus exposure and HLA in healthy donors. Measured with immunoSEQ multiplex PCR; TCRdb has only the in-frame clones, and not every one. The data contain some 180,000 clones, 70% to 75% of them seen just once; the ten biggest clones take up 2.9%. Material for sequencing was PBMCs. These receptor sequences come from a male donor in good health and CMV-seronegative. CDR3s include the opening cysteine and the closing phenylalanine or tryptophan. Expanded clones are given a class, and other clones once, few, many or no size at all.

j_call	clone_size	v_call	cdr3_aa
TRBJ2-7	-	TRBV4-3	CASSQAKAGPSYEQYF
TRBJ2-1	-	TRBV6-5	CASSSGTGGHEQFF
TRBJ1-5	few	TRBV7-2	CASSLVQNSNQPQHF
TRBJ1-3	-	TRBV4-2	CASSQDLNTIYF
TRBJ1-2	-	TRBV30	CAWNNRGPDGYTF
TRBJ2-1	-	TRBV9	CASSVAPSPYNEQFF
TRBJ1-6	few	TRBV10-3	CAISESIQGPSPLHF
TRBJ1-1	once	TRBV5-1	CASTPTIQSTEAFF
TRBJ1-5	once	TRBV30	CAWSGGTGGAGQPQHF
TRBJ1-1	few	TRBV19	CAAQSRTAGNTEAFF
TRBJ2-2	-	TRBV7-9	CASSLGTSEAGELFF
TRBJ2-3	-	TRBV5-4	CASSPADRVDTQYF